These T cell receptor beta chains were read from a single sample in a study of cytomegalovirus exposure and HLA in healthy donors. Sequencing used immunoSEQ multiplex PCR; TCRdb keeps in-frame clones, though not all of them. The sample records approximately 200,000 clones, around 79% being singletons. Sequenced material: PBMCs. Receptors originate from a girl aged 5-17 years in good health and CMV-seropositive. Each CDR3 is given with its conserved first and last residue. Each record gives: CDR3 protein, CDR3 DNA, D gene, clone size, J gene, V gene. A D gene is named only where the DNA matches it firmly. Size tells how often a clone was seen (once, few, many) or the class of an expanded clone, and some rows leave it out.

CASSLSYGNSGYTF TGTGCCAGCAGTCTATCATACGGGAATTCGGGCTACACCTTC NA few TRBJ1-2 TRBV27
CASSLRTGDPQYF TGTGCCAGCAGCTTAAGGACAGGGGATCCCCAGTACTTC TRBD1 NA TRBJ2-5 TRBV7-2
CASSAGPTDTQYF TGTGCCAGCAGCGCGGGCCCCACAGATACGCAGTATTTT NA NA TRBJ2-3 TRBV5-4
CASRAPGMGVSYEQYF TGTGCCAGCAGAGCCCCCGGGATGGGAGTTTCCTACGAGCAGTACTTC NA NA TRBJ2-7 TRBV11-2
CARTHWGAGSYNEQFF TGTGCCCGTACCCACTGGGGTGCGGGCTCCTACAATGAGCAGTTCTTC NA NA TRBJ2-1 TRBV30
CAITGGQGADTQYF TGTGCCATCACCGGGGGACAGGGGGCAGATACGCAGTATTTT TRBD1 few TRBJ2-3 TRBV10-3
CASQDRVVNEQFF TGTGCCAGCCAGGACAGGGTGGTCAATGAGCAGTTCTTC TRBD1 once TRBJ2-1 TRBV27
CASSQPPQGAQYF TGCGCCAGCAGCCAACCTCCCCAGGGGGCCCAGTACTTC TRBD1 once TRBJ2-5 TRBV5-1
CASRSGAQETQYF TGTGCCAGCAGGAGCGGGGCCCAAGAGACCCAGTACTTC TRBD2 NA TRBJ2-5 TRBV6-6
CAWSTRSNQPQHF TGTGCCTGGAGTACCCGGAGCAATCAGCCCCAGCATTTT NA NA TRBJ1-5 TRBV30
CAWSAAGTISPLHF TGTGCCTGGAGTGCAGCAGGAACAATTTCACCCCTCCACTTT NA NA TRBJ1-6 TRBV30
CASSVREGKNTEAFF TGTGCCAGCAGCGTCCGGGAGGGGAAGAACACTGAAGCTTTCTTT NA once TRBJ1-1 TRBV9
CASSRGERGGYTF TGCGCCAGCAGCCGAGGTGAGCGTGGGGGCTACACCTTC NA NA TRBJ1-2 TRBV4-3
CASSGTGGRGYTF TGTGCCAGCAGCGGGACAGGGGGCAGAGGCTACACCTTC TRBD1 NA TRBJ1-2 TRBV11-2
CASSLGPMDIGQYF TGTGCCAGCAGCCTGGGGCCCATGGATATCGGGCAGTATTTT NA few TRBJ2-3 TRBV2
CASSQGTGVSTLHF TGCGCCAGCAGCCAAGGGACAGGGGTTTCGACCCTCCACTTT TRBD1 NA TRBJ1-6 TRBV4-3
CATTPDRRINYGYTF TGTGCCACAACTCCGGACAGGAGAATTAACTATGGCTACACCTTC TRBD1 few TRBJ1-2 TRBV2
CASSPERGGGNTGELFF TGCGCCAGCAGCCCCGAGCGCGGGGGGGGAAACACCGGGGAGCTGTTTTTT TRBD2 NA TRBJ2-2 TRBV4-1
CAIRTNNYGYTF TGTGCCATACGGACAAATAACTATGGCTACACCTTC NA NA TRBJ1-2 TRBV15
CASSIGQDLYQETQYF TGTGCCAGCAGCATTGGACAGGACCTGTACCAAGAGACCCAGTACTTC TRBD1 NA TRBJ2-5 TRBV11-2
CASSKAGGPYEQYF TGTGCCAGCAGTAAAGCGGGGGGTCCCTACGAGCAGTACTTC TRBD2 NA TRBJ2-7 TRBV2
CASSLGQGAYNEQFF TGCGCCAGCAGTCTAGGTCAGGGGGCTTACAATGAGCAGTTCTTC TRBD1 NA TRBJ2-1 TRBV23-1
CASSLSGVPYEQYF TGCGCCAGCAGCTTGTCCGGGGTCCCCTACGAGCAGTACTTC NA NA TRBJ2-7 TRBV5-1
CASSPGTSGLNEQFF TGTGCCAGCAGCCCCGGGACTAGCGGACTCAATGAGCAGTTCTTC TRBD2 NA TRBJ2-1 TRBV13
CASSIVGATNEKLFF TGTGCCAGTAGTATAGTCGGAGCAACTAATGAAAAACTGTTTTTT NA NA TRBJ1-4 TRBV19
CATSRGGLTSYEQYF TGTGCCACCAGCAGAGGCGGACTAACCTCCTACGAGCAGTACTTC NA NA TRBJ2-7 TRBV15
CASSRGDTIYF TGTGCCAGCAGTCGGGGGGACACCATATATTTT NA NA TRBJ1-3 TRBV7-9
CASSWSANYGYTF TGTGCCAGCAGTTGGTCAGCTAACTATGGCTACACCTTC NA few TRBJ1-2 TRBV6-5
CASSFSGGQGTLETQYF TGTGCCAGCAGCTTTAGCGGGGGGCAAGGAACCTTGGAGACCCAGTACTTC TRBD2 few TRBJ2-5 TRBV7-8
CASSLRTGTNYGYTF TGTGCCAGCAGCCTACGGACAGGGACCAACTATGGCTACACCTTC TRBD1 NA TRBJ1-2 TRBV5-6
CASSTTGGSSEAFF TGTGCCAGTAGTACGACAGGAGGTTCATCTGAAGCTTTCTTT NA NA TRBJ1-1 TRBV19
CASSLWTGAGELFF TGTGCCAGCAGCCTGTGGACAGGTGCCGGGGAGCTGTTTTTT TRBD1 few TRBJ2-2 TRBV7-2
CASRQNKGFNEQFF TGCGCCAGCAGGCAAAATAAGGGGTTCAATGAGCAGTTCTTC NA NA TRBJ2-1 TRBV10-2
CASSLVHPATNEKLFF TGTGCCAGCAGCTTGGTACACCCTGCAACTAATGAAAAACTGTTTTTT NA once TRBJ1-4 TRBV5-8
CASSLNREGDTQYF TGTGCCAGCAGCTTAAACAGGGAAGGCGATACGCAGTATTTT NA once TRBJ2-3 TRBV11-2
CASSLVRGPGNTIYF TGTGCCAGCAGCTTAGTGCGGGGACCTGGAAACACCATATATTTT NA NA TRBJ1-3 TRBV7-9
CASGQANTGELFF TGTGCCAGTGGACAGGCGAACACCGGGGAGCTGTTTTTT TRBD1 NA TRBJ2-2 TRBV6-5
CASSLVPSLGNEQFF TGTGCCAGCAGCTTAGTCCCTAGTCTCGGGAATGAGCAGTTCTTC NA once TRBJ2-1 TRBV7-8
CASSLRVKRGGLAGELFF TGTGCCAGCAGCTTACGCGTGAAGCGGGGGGGCCTGGCCGGGGAGCTGTTTTTT TRBD2 NA TRBJ2-2 TRBV7-2
CASSVSTGFEYYEQYF TGCGCCAGCAGTGTATCGACAGGGTTCGAGTACTACGAGCAGTACTTC TRBD1 NA TRBJ2-7 TRBV10-2
CASNTGRQETQYF TGCGCCAGCAATACAGGGCGCCAAGAGACCCAGTACTTC NA NA TRBJ2-5 TRBV10-2
CASSMGQGAGNTIYF TGCGCCAGCAGCATGGGACAGGGGGCTGGAAACACCATATATTTT TRBD1 NA TRBJ1-3 TRBV5-1